The source of this TCR beta chain is a study of shared clonotypes between healthy human individuals. The study, taken as a whole, reports: The represented genetic and exposure-history diversity was limited by the small number of donors. Clonotype sharing among donors was thought likely to change with sequencing depth.

For unsorted PBMC, 300 ng DNA per replicate equaled some 32,000 T cell genomes. Methods used by the authors: Owing to the provision of junction-only sequences devoid of quality scores by immunoSEQ, filtering differed. Profiled with immunoSEQ multiplex PCR; TCRdb holds only in-frame clones, not every one. Clonal size and the V and J genes are those of that table, whereas D and trimming came from the DNA. The sample lists about 450,000 clones, around 80% seen once, with roughly 12% in the top ten. A remark on this clone: No antigen is known for it.

The CDR3 sequence is 15 residues long. Germline V gene data show CDR1 as SGHVS and CDR2 as FNYEAQ. V gave up 6 bases and J gave up 4 bases; unmatched junction bases: 5. The material sequenced was PBMCs. This sequence was found in a woman between 40 and 50 years old in good health. Some clones in this sample may be carry-over from other donors' samples. The chain employs TRBV7-6 and TRBJ2-1; 11 positions match TRBD2. For the CDR3, the DNA is TGTGCCAGCAGACGATTAGCGGGAGGGTACAATGAGCAGTTCTTC. This codes for CASRRLAGGYNEQFF.